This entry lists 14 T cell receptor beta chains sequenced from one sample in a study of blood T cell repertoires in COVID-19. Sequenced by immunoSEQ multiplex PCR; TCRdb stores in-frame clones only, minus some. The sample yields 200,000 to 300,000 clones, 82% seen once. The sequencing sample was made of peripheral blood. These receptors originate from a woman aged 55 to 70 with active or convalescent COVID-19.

The CDR3 sequence: CASGLNVVAQYF. The CDR3 DNA reads TGTGCCAGCGGACTGAATGTCGTGGCCCAGTACTTC. The chain joins TRBV27 to TRBJ2-5, with D perhaps TRBD2 (5 bases). The V end was cut by 8 bases, the J end by 9 bases, with 16 bases between. The CDR3 has 12 residues. CDR1 is MNHEY, CDR2 SMNVEV, per germline (reference sequence).

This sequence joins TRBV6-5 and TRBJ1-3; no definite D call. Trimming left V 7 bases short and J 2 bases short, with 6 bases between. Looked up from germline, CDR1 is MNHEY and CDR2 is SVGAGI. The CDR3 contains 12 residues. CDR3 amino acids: CASTLPGNTIYF. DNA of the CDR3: TGTGCCAGCACCCTCCCTGGAAACACCATATATTTT.

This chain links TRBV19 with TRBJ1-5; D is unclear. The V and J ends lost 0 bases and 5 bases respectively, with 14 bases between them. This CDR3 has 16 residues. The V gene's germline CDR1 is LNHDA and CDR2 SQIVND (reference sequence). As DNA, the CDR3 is TGTGCCAGTAGTATAGAAGCAGGAGAGGGTTATCAGCCCCAGCATTTT. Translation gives CASSIEAGEGYQPQHF.

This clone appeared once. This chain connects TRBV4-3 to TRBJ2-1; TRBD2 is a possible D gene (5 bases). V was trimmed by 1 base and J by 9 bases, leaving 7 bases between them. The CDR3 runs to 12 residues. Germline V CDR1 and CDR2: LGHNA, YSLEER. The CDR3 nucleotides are TGCGCCAGCAGCCAAGGGGCGGGTGAGCAGTTCTTC. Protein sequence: CASSQGAGEQFF.

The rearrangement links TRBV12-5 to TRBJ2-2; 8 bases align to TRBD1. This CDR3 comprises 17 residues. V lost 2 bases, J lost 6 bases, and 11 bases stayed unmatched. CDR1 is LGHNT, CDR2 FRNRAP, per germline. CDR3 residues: CASGLSPGTGLAGELFF. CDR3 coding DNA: TGTGCTAGTGGTTTGTCCCCAGGGACAGGTCTGGCCGGGGAGCTGTTTTTT. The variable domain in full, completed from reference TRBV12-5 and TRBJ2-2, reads DARVTQTPRHKVTEMGQEVTMRCQPILGHNTVFWYRQTMMQGLELLAYFRNRAPLDDSGMPKDRFSAEMPDATLATLKIQPSEPRDSAVYFCASGLSPGTGLAGELFFGEGSRLTVL.

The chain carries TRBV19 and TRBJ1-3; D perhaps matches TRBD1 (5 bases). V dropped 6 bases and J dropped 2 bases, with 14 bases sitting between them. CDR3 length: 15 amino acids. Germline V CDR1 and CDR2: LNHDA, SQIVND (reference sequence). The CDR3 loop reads CASRPQAGAGNTIYF. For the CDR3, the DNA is TGTGCCAGTAGGCCACAGGCAGGAGCTGGAAACACCATATATTTT.

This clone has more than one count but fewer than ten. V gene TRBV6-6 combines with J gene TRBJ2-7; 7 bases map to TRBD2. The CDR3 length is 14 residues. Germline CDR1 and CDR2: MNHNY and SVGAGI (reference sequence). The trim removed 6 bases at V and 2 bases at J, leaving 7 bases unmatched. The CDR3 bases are TGTGCCAGCAGCGAGGGGAGGGGAACCTACGAGCAGTACTTC. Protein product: CASSEGRGTYEQYF.

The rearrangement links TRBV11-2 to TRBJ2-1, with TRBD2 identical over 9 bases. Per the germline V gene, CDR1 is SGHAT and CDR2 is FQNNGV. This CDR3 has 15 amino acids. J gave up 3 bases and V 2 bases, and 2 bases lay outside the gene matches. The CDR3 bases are TGTGCCAGCAGCTTATATAGCGGGGGCTACAATGAGCAGTTCTTC. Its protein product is CASSLYSGGYNEQFF.

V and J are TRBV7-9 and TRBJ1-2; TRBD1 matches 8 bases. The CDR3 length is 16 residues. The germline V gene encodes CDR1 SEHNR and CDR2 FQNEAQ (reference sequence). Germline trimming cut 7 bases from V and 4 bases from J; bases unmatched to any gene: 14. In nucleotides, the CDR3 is TGTGCCAGCACCTCTTTAGGGACAGGCCGAGGCTATGGCTACACCTTC. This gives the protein CASTSLGTGRGYGYTF.

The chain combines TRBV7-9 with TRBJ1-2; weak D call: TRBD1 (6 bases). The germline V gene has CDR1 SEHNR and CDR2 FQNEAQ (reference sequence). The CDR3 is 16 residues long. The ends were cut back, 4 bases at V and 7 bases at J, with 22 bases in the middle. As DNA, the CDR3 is TGTGCCAGCAGCTCCATAGACAGGAACGCCCTATCTGGCTACACCTTC. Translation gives CASSSIDRNALSGYTF.

CDR3: CASSHRGRDSPLHF. CDR3 in DNA: TGTGCCAGCTCACACAGGGGGCGAGATTCACCCCTCCACTTT. The gene calls are TRBV18 and TRBJ1-6; 9 bases fit TRBD1. In germline, CDR1 is KGHSH, CDR2 LQKENI. V was clipped by 4 bases and J by 8 bases; unmatched bases: 3. CDR3 length: 14 amino acids.

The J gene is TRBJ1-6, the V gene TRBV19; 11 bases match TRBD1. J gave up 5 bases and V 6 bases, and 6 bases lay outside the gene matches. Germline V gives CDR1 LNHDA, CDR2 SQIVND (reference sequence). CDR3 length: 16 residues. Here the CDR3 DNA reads TGTGCCAGTAGCCCTAGGGACAGGGGGAATAATTCACCCCTCCACTTT. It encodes CASSPRDRGNNSPLHF.

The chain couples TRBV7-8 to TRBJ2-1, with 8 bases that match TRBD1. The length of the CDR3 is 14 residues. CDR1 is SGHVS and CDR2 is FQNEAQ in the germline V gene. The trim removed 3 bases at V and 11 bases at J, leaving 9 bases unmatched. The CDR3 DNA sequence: TGTGCCAGCAGCTTCTCCTCTACAGGGGGTCAGCAGTTCTTC. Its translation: CASSFSSTGGQQFF. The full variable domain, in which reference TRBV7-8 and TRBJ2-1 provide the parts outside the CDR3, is GAGVSQSPRYKVAKRGQDVALRCDPISGHVSLFWYQQALGQGPEFLTYFQNEAQLDKSGLPSDRFFAERPEGSVSTLKIQRTQQEDSAVYLCASSFSSTGGQQFFGPGTRLTVL.

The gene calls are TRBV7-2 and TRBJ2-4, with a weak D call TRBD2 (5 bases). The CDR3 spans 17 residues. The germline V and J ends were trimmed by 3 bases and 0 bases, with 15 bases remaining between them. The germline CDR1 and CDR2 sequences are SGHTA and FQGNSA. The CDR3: CASSFAPGSLAKNIQYF. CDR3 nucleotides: TGTGCCAGCAGCTTCGCCCCGGGATCTCTAGCCAAAAACATTCAGTACTTC.